These 23 T cell receptor beta chains were all obtained from the same sample, sequenced in a study of human T cells and chemical hapten exposure. TCRdb processed the RACE reads anew with MiXCR; each CDR3 protein has one entry. The sample holds 65,000 or so distinct CDR3 sequences, approximately 6.1% seen once. As for time point: healthy volunteer bleed at 6 weeks. Extraction of total RNA was performed on unfractionated whole blood. The sample consisted of whole blood. The receptors come from a female donor in good health. Some clones in this sample may be carry-over from other donors' samples.

The DNA of the CDR3 is TGTGCCAGCAGCGCCCGGGAGCCAATCTACAATGAGCAGTTCTTC. Residues: CASSAREPIYNEQFF. The V and J genes are TRBV5-6 and TRBJ2-1; weak D call: TRBD2 (6 bases). The CDR3 loop spans 15 amino acids. Trimming removed 4 bases at V and 3 bases at J, with 14 bases between. Germline lookup yields CDR1 SGHDT and CDR2 YYEEEE.

The table lists this clonotype with many counts. The rearrangement uses TRBV7-9 and TRBJ2-5; a possible D gene is TRBD1 (6 bases). Germline CDR1 reads SEHNR; CDR2 reads FQNEAQ (reference sequence). The CDR3 totals 15 residues. The V and J ends lost 1 base and 1 base respectively, with 10 bases between them. CDR3 nucleotides: TGTGCCAGCAGCTTAGTTAGGGGGAGCCAAGAGACCCAGTACTTC. Translation gives CASSLVRGSQETQYF.

In this sample, this clonotype turned up many times. V usage is TRBV20-1 and J usage is TRBJ2-3; 14 nucleotides match TRBD2. The V segment lost 3 bases and the J segment 5 bases; nucleotides outside the gene matches: 10. This CDR3 region has 17 residues. CDR1 DFQATT and CDR2 SNEGSKA come from the germline V gene (reference sequence). CDR3 in DNA: TGCAGTGCTAGTGCACCGGGACTAGCGGGAGTTGAAGATACGCAGTATTTT. This codes for CSASAPGLAGVEDTQYF.

Only a few counts were recorded for this clonotype. The chain couples TRBV5-1 to TRBJ1-4, with TRBD1 as a possible D gene (6 bases). The germline V gene encodes CDR1 SGHRS and CDR2 YFSETQ. The CDR3 is made up of 17 amino acids. V lost 0 bases and J lost 0, with 12 bases in between. The CDR3 is CASSLAGHIATNEKLFF. CDR3 sequence (DNA): TGCGCCAGCAGCTTGGCGGGACACATTGCAACTAATGAAAAACTGTTTTTT.

This clonotype was seen many times. This rearrangement joins TRBV4-3 to TRBJ2-1; D not certain. Germline CDR1 LGHNA, CDR2 YSLEER. The CDR3 sequence is 15 residues long. Trimming stripped 1 base from V and 2 bases from J, with 9 bases between. For the CDR3, the DNA is TGCGCCAGCAGCCAAGTAGGTCCTACCTACAATGAGCAGTTCTTC. Translation: CASSQVGPTYNEQFF.

The rearrangement joins TRBV12-3 or TRBV12-4 to TRBJ2-5; D perhaps matches TRBD1 (5 bases). The CDR3 is 14 amino acids. Trimming removed 5 bases at V and 5 bases at J, with 15 bases between. The CDR3 DNA follows: TGTGCCAGCAGTCCTCTCAGGGCTGGGGAGACCCAGTACTTC. It translates to CASSPLRAGETQYF.

This clonotype was seen repeatedly, ten times or more. This chain links TRBV27 with TRBJ2-3, with a possible D match to TRBD1 (6 bases). Germline CDR1 reads MNHEY; CDR2 reads SMNVEV (reference sequence). V lost 5 bases, J lost 8 bases, and 11 bases lay in between. This CDR3 is built from 12 residues. The CDR3 loop reads CASSPQGSTQYF. In nucleotides, the CDR3 is TGTGCCAGCAGTCCGCAGGGGAGTACGCAGTATTTT.

This clonotype showed up many times. The chain uses TRBV29-1 and TRBJ1-2; D is uncertain. In germline, CDR1 is SQVTM, CDR2 ANQGSEA. This CDR3 is 11 amino acids long. Trimming removed 6 bases from V and 5 bases from J, with 10 bases in between. The CDR3 DNA reads TGCAGCGTACACGGCTTTTATGGCTACACCTTC. As protein: CSVHGFYGYTF.

This clonotype was seen more than once but under ten times. This CDR3 is CASSFSFGLTVSVPDTQYF. The CDR3 coding sequence is TGTGCCAGCAGTTTCTCCTTCGGATTAACCGTATCTGTCCCAGATACGCAGTATTTT. The chain is built from TRBV28 and TRBJ2-3; no firm D call. The length of the CDR3 is 19 residues. V was shortened by 3 bases and J by 4 bases, with 26 bases between the two germline ends. Germline V gives CDR1 MDHEN, CDR2 SYDVKM.

Many counts were recorded for this clonotype. The chain links TRBV24-1 to TRBJ2-6; no definite D call. The CDR3 contains 14 residues. Per the germline V gene, CDR1 is KGHDR and CDR2 is SFDVKD. V lost 5 bases and J lost 0, with 4 bases in between. CDR3 nucleotide sequence: TGTGCCACCAGTGGCGGCTCTGGGGCCAACGTCCTGACTTTC. Its protein is CATSGGSGANVLTF.

This clonotype has just a few counts. The rearrangement joins TRBV5-6 to TRBJ2-7; 10 nucleotides align to TRBD2. The CDR3 extends over 15 amino acids. Per the germline V gene, CDR1 is SGHDT and CDR2 is YYEEEE. The J segment lost 3 bases and the V segment lost 0 bases, leaving 3 bases of the junction unmatched. The CDR3 protein is CASSLGLAGFYEQYF. CDR3 bases: TGTGCCAGCAGCTTGGGACTAGCGGGTTTCTACGAGCAGTACTTC.

This clonotype was seen only a few times. The rearrangement links TRBV5-1 to TRBJ2-2; the match to TRBD1 covers 7 bases. With V trimmed by 4 bases and J by 7 bases, 7 bases remained unmatched. Germline V CDR1 and CDR2: SGHRS, YFSETQ. The CDR3 totals 14 residues. CDR3 loop: CASSPRQGDGELFF. CDR3 bases: TGCGCCAGCAGCCCTAGACAGGGCGACGGGGAGCTGTTTTTT.

The chain combines TRBV19 with TRBJ1-5, with D perhaps TRBD1 (6 bases). The V gene lost 5 bases and the J gene lost 6 bases, with 11 bases spanning the gap. There are 13 residues in the CDR3. From germline, CDR1 is LNHDA and CDR2 SQIVND (reference sequence). The CDR3 sequence is CASSFRGAQPQHF. CDR3 sequence (DNA): TGTGCCAGTAGTTTCAGGGGCGCTCAGCCCCAGCATTTT.

The J gene is TRBJ1-1, the V gene TRBV7-3; possible D gene TRBD1, 5 bases. This CDR3 is built from 13 residues. Germline V CDR1 and CDR2: SGHTA, FQGTGA. V lost 3 bases to trimming and J lost 4 bases, with 9 bases between them. This CDR3 reads CASSLTVGTEAFF. The CDR3 region has the DNA TGTGCCAGCAGCTTGACAGTAGGCACTGAAGCTTTCTTT.

This clonotype occurred many times. This chain joins TRBV20-1 and TRBJ2-3, with D possibly being TRBD1 (5 bases). CDR3 size: 15 residues. Per germline, CDR1 DFQATT and CDR2 SNEGSKA (reference sequence). Trimming cost V 0 bases and J 2 bases, with 12 bases left between them. CDR3 in DNA: TGCAGTGCTAGAGATGGGGCCCTTCCCACAGATACGCAGTATTTT. Translating it yields CSARDGALPTDTQYF.

This clonotype was picked up many times. The rearrangement joins TRBV3-1 to TRBJ1-1, with 11 bases that match TRBD1. Germline CDR1 and CDR2: LGHDT and YNNKEL (reference sequence). Trimming cost V 1 base and J 1 base; bases outside gene matches: 5. There are 17 residues in the CDR3. CDR3 sequence: CASSQVPGQGENTEAFF. CDR3 bases: TGTGCCAGCAGCCAAGTTCCGGGACAGGGGGAGAACACTGAAGCTTTCTTT. The whole variable domain, remainder taken from reference TRBV3-1 and TRBJ1-1, is DTAVSQTPKYLVTQMGNDKSIKCEQNLGHDTMYWYKQDSKKFLKIMFSYNNKELIINETVPNRFSPKSPDKAHLNLHINSLELGDSAVYFCASSQVPGQGENTEAFFGQGTRLTVV.

Ten or more counts support this clonotype. The J gene is TRBJ1-5, the V gene TRBV6-2 or TRBV6-3; D gene ambiguous. V was shortened by 0 bases and J by 2 bases, with 8 bases between the two germline ends. The germline V gene has CDR1 MNHEY and CDR2 SVGEGT. The CDR3 contains 15 residues. The CDR3 sequence is CASSYSIRGNQPQHF. In DNA, the CDR3 is TGTGCCAGCAGTTACTCGATCCGGGGCAATCAGCCCCAGCATTTT.

The sample holds many counts of this clonotype. This chain joins TRBV28 and TRBJ1-1; D is ambiguous. Trimming removed 2 bases from V and 7 bases from J, with 17 bases in between. The CDR3 consists of 15 residues. Germline V lookup: CDR1 MDHEN, CDR2 SYDVKM. For the CDR3, the DNA is TGTGCCAGCAGTTTACGCCGCCCCGGCGGGGTTGAAGCTTTCTTT. This gives the protein CASSLRRPGGVEAFF. Using reference TRBV28 and TRBJ1-1 for the parts outside the CDR3, the full variable domain is DVKVTQSSRYLVKRTGEKVFLECVQDMDHENMFWYRQDPGLGLRLIYFSYDVKMKEKGDIPEGYSVSREKKERFSLILESASTNQTSMYLCASSLRRPGGVEAFFGQGTRLTVV.

This clonotype was observed at least ten times. The rearrangement uses TRBV20-1 and TRBJ2-7; D ambiguous. Deletions cut 4 bases from V and 1 base from J, with 17 bases between. This CDR3 comprises 15 residues. CDR1 is DFQATT and CDR2 is SNEGSKA in the germline V gene (reference sequence). CDR3 amino acids: CSANPLEQRSYEQYF. CDR3 nucleotide sequence: TGCAGTGCTAATCCACTTGAACAGCGTTCCTACGAGCAGTACTTC.

V is TRBV28 and J is TRBJ1-1; D is uncertain. The germline gives CDR1 MDHEN, CDR2 SYDVKM. The CDR3 loop spans 12 amino acids. The CDR3 loop reads CAHRTANTEAFF. The CDR3 nucleotides are TGTGCGCACCGGACGGCGAACACTGAAGCTTTCTTT.

This clonotype was seen ten or more times. The chain carries TRBV7-2 and TRBJ2-5, with D uncertain. Trimming took off 2 bases at V and 1 base at J, with 14 bases between the two ends. This CDR3 comprises 16 residues. Per the germline V gene, CDR1 is SGHTA and CDR2 is FQGNSA. The CDR3 loop is CASSLFGGSVQETQYF. The CDR3 DNA sequence: TGTGCCAGCAGCTTATTCGGTGGCAGCGTCCAAGAGACCCAGTACTTC.

The table lists this clonotype with a few counts. As DNA, the CDR3 is TGTGCCAGCAGTGAGGGACAGGGGAAGGTTTGGCAGTACTTC. It yields the protein CASSEGQGKVWQYF. This sequence joins TRBV2 and TRBJ2-7, with TRBD1 matching 10 bases. There are 14 residues in the CDR3. Germline V gives CDR1 SNHLY, CDR2 FYNNEI. V trimming: 3 bases; J trimming: 9 bases; junction bases outside the gene matches: 8. Together with reference TRBV2 and TRBJ2-7, the CDR3 gives the full variable domain: EPEVTQTPSHQVTQMGQEVILRCVPISNHLYFYWYRQILGQKVEFLVSFYNNEISEKSEIFDDQFSVERPDGSNFTLKIRSTKLEDSAMYFCASSEGQGKVWQYFGPGTRLTVT.

At least ten counts were recorded for this clonotype. The gene calls are TRBV28 and TRBJ2-4; D remains unclear. V lost 6 bases and J 0 bases, leaving 12 bases between the germline ends. The CDR3 runs 15 residues. CDR1 is MDHEN, CDR2 SYDVKM, per germline. The CDR3 spells CASSPSLIAKNIQYF. CDR3 nucleotides: TGTGCCAGCAGCCCAAGCTTAATAGCCAAAAACATTCAGTACTTC.